Listed below are T cell receptor beta chains from one sample, sequenced in a study of control samples from healthy donors and cancer patients. Some clones are missing from TCRdb's copy, which holds only in-frame ones; the method was immunoSEQ multiplex PCR. This table has about 130,000 clones, about 93% appearing once. The material sequenced was blood. These receptors were taken from a man aged 35 to 55 in good health. Each CDR3 is given with its conserved first and last residue.

TRBV2	TRBJ2-6	CASRAPWRFRAGANVLTF
TRBV2	TRBJ2-5	CASSERLVEETQYF
TRBV10-3	TRBJ2-3	CAISEGGRGTDTQYF
TRBV2	TRBJ1-6	CASLQGHSPLHF
TRBV9	TRBJ1-3	CASSPKDFPSGNTIYF
TRBV7-9	TRBJ2-2	CASSFLVTTGELFF
TRBV3-1/TRBV3-2	TRBJ1-3	CASSQPSGNTIYF
TRBV5-1	TRBJ2-1	CASSLELAGANEQFF
TRBV9	TRBJ2-5	CASSVRGGETQYF
TRBV28	TRBJ1-1	CASHTETALEAFF
TRBV4-1	TRBJ2-7	CASSQDLDRASEQYF
TRBV19	TRBJ1-1	CASSIWAENTEAFF
TRBV27	TRBJ2-1	CASGVYRGSDNEQFF